The 30 T cell receptor beta chains below all came from one sample that was sequenced in a study of shared clonotypes between healthy human individuals. CD45RO negativity and positive selection for CCR7 defined naive CD8 cells, a population that excluded terminally differentiated effector memory CD45RA+ cells. The protocol was immunoSEQ multiplex PCR, while the TCRdb copy is restricted to in-frame clones and leaves out a portion. The table shows hundreds of thousands of clones, with roughly nine tenths occurring only once. Sequencing used naive CD8+ T cells sorted from blood. Receptors were obtained from a man aged 25 to 40 in good health.

The rearrangement uses TRBV7-9 and TRBJ1-5; no clear D. Germline-derived CDR1 and CDR2 are SEHNR and FQNEAQ (reference sequence). The CDR3 sequence is 14 residues long. V gave up 5 bases and J gave up 9 bases, with 17 bases separating them. CDR3: CASSTTSQRLPQHF. In DNA, the CDR3 is TGTGCCAGCAGCACAACGAGCCAGCGACTGCCCCAGCATTTT.

The CDR3 bases are TGCGCCAGCAGCCAAGGGGAGATCCCGACAGATACGCAGTATTTT. This gives the protein CASSQGEIPTDTQYF. The chain carries TRBV4-3 and TRBJ2-3; D perhaps matches TRBD2 (5 bases). CDR1 is LGHNA, CDR2 YSLEER, per germline. V gave up 1 base and J gave up 3 bases, with 11 bases separating them. CDR3 length: 15 amino acids.

CDR3 region: CASTKWGGSYNEQFF. The CDR3 bases are TGTGCCAGCACTAAGTGGGGGGGCTCCTACAATGAGCAGTTCTTC. The V call is TRBV28, the J call TRBJ2-1; 7 nucleotides align to TRBD2. Per the germline V gene, CDR1 is MDHEN and CDR2 is SYDVKM. The ends lost 7 bases at V and 0 bases at J; junction bases unmatched: 6. The CDR3 spans 15 residues.

This clone was seen only once. V and J are TRBV27 and TRBJ2-1; D may be TRBD2 (5 bases). This CDR3 has 14 residues. Trimming pared 3 bases from V and 3 bases from J, leaving 9 bases between. Germline CDR1 is MNHEY and CDR2 is SMNVEV (reference sequence). CDR3 region: CASSLPGNYNEQFF. CDR3 nucleotides: TGTGCCAGCAGTTTGCCCGGGAACTACAATGAGCAGTTCTTC.

The CDR3 sequence is CASSPPGGNEQFF. Written as DNA, the CDR3 is TGTGCCAGCAGCCCCCCCGGGGGGAATGAGCAGTTCTTC. This chain connects TRBV6-1 to TRBJ2-1; 7 bases fit TRBD2. The CDR3 sequence is 13 residues long. The junction had 6 bases not matched to a gene; V was cut back by 6 bases and J by 7 bases. Germline V gives CDR1 MNHNS, CDR2 SASEGT.

The chain links TRBV18 to TRBJ2-1; unclear D gene. V lost 3 bases and J lost 10, with 10 bases in between. Germline V lookup: CDR1 KGHSH, CDR2 LQKENI. The CDR3 consists of 12 residues. The CDR3: CASSPPDQEQFF. The CDR3 bases are TGTGCCAGCTCACCGCCAGATCAGGAGCAGTTCTTC.

The rearrangement uses TRBV29-1 and TRBJ2-5; a weak D match, TRBD2 (5 bases). Germline assignment: CDR1 SQVTM and CDR2 ANQGSEA. V was pared by 1 base and J by 6 bases, with 15 bases between. The CDR3 spans 14 residues. The CDR3 DNA sequence: TGCAGCGTTGAAGTTAGAGGGCGCCTAAAGACCCAGTACTTC. It is translated as CSVEVRGRLKTQYF.

V is TRBV7-9 and J is TRBJ2-7, with D maybe TRBD2 (6 bases). Between the trimmed V and J ends, which lost 2 bases and 2 bases, there was a span of 10 bases. This CDR3 spans 14 amino acids. Germline V gene data show CDR1 as SEHNR and CDR2 as FQNEAQ (reference sequence). The CDR3: CASSLLEGPYEQYF. In DNA, the CDR3 is TGTGCCAGCAGCTTATTGGAGGGACCCTACGAGCAGTACTTC.

The chain employs TRBV21-1 and TRBJ1-5. TRBV21-1 is a listed pseudogene. This CDR3 spans 12 amino acids. CDR3 DNA: TGTGCCAGCAAAGAAGAAAATCAGCCCCAGCATTTT. This encodes CASKEENQPQHF.

The chain joins TRBV27 to TRBJ1-1; TRBD1 matches at 8 bases. V was clipped by 1 base and J by 3 bases; unmatched bases: 4. Per germline, CDR1 MNHEY and CDR2 SMNVEV (reference sequence). The CDR3 covers 15 residues. In nucleotides, the CDR3 is TGTGCCAGCAGTTTATTACAGGGGGGCCACACTGAAGCTTTCTTT. Protein: CASSLLQGGHTEAFF.

This clone was seen only once. The V call is TRBV28, the J call TRBJ2-1; weak D call: TRBD2 (6 bases). This CDR3 has 14 amino acids. The germline V and J ends were trimmed by 3 bases and 10 bases, with 16 bases remaining between them. Germline assignment: CDR1 MDHEN and CDR2 SYDVKM. The CDR3 reads CASSLTGDSSEQFF. CDR3 nucleotides: TGTGCCAGCAGTTTGACGGGGGACTCGAGCGAGCAGTTCTTC. Complete variable domain (other parts from reference TRBV28 and TRBJ2-1): DVKVTQSSRYLVKRTGEKVFLECVQDMDHENMFWYRQDPGLGLRLIYFSYDVKMKEKGDIPEGYSVSREKKERFSLILESASTNQTSMYLCASSLTGDSSEQFFGPGTRLTVL.

The V call is TRBV25-1, the J call TRBJ2-7; the match to TRBD1 covers 11 bases. The CDR3 loop spans 18 amino acids. The V and J ends lost 4 bases and 4 bases, in that order; junction bases with no gene match: 15. Germline CDR1 MGHDK, CDR2 SYGVNS. CDR3 nucleotides: TGTGCCAGCAGTGTCTGGGACAGGGGGGATTCTACTTCATACGAGCAGTACTTC. Protein product: CASSVWDRGDSTSYEQYF.

The chain carries TRBV7-9 and TRBJ2-7; a weak D match, TRBD2 (6 bases). Per the germline V gene, CDR1 is SEHNR and CDR2 is FQNEAQ (reference sequence). V lost 5 bases, J lost 2 bases, and 25 bases lay in between. This CDR3 is built from 18 residues. The CDR3 spells CASSTEASRAGGTYEQYF. CDR3 DNA sequence: TGTGCCAGCAGCACAGAGGCATCCAGGGCAGGAGGGACCTACGAGCAGTACTTC.

A few counts support this clone. Other DNA variants within this sample encode the same CDR3. The rearrangement joins TRBV27 to TRBJ2-7; D is perhaps TRBD1 or TRBD2 (5 bases each). Trimming cost V 5 bases and J 4 bases, with 18 bases left between them. Germline CDR1 reads MNHEY; CDR2 reads SMNVEV (reference sequence). CDR3 length equals 15 residues. This CDR3 is CASSTAGTGIYEQYF. CDR3 sequence (DNA): TGTGCCAGCAGTACTGCCGGGACCGGGATTTACGAGCAGTACTTC.

This sequence joins TRBV10-3 and TRBJ2-2; possible D gene TRBD2, 5 bases. There are 16 residues in the CDR3. Trimming stripped 6 bases from V and 2 bases from J, with 16 bases between. Germline CDR1 ENHRY, CDR2 SYGVKD. As DNA, the CDR3 is TGTGCCATCAGCGACTCTCTAGCCCCCAACACCGGGGAGCTGTTTTTT. Translating it yields CAISDSLAPNTGELFF.

J is TRBJ2-5 and V is TRBV10-1; 16 nucleotides align to TRBD2. Trimming removed 6 bases from V and 4 bases from J; junction bases left unmatched: 14. Germline CDR1 and CDR2: WNHNN and SYGVQD (reference sequence). CDR3 size: 19 residues. CDR3 DNA sequence: TGCGCCAGCAGCGAAACCGGGACTAGCGGGAGGGCCCTCCCAGAGACCCAGTACTTC. Its translation is CASSETGTSGRALPETQYF.

For this clone: The same CDR3 also results from other DNA sequences found in this sample. The chain employs TRBV11-2 and TRBJ2-7; D is undetermined. Trimming took 0 bases from V and 3 from J, leaving 6 bases between them. This CDR3 is built from 13 residues. Germline V gives CDR1 SGHAT, CDR2 FQNNGV. The CDR3 DNA follows: TGTGCCAGCAGCTTAGACCCCGTCTACGAGCAGTACTTC. Translating gives CASSLDPVYEQYF.

The chain has TRBV27 and TRBJ2-2; 14 bases are a match to TRBD2. With V trimmed by 3 bases and J by 6 bases, 12 bases remained unmatched. Germline CDR1 is MNHEY and CDR2 is SMNVEV (reference sequence). CDR3 length: 19 amino acids. For the CDR3, the DNA is TGTGCCAGCAGTTTCAGAATACCGGGACTAGCGGGAGTTTCCGGGGAGCTGTTTTTT. It encodes CASSFRIPGLAGVSGELFF.

The chain is built from TRBV9 and TRBJ2-3, with D hard to call. There are 13 residues in the CDR3. Germline V gene data show CDR1 as SGDLS and CDR2 as YYNGEE. V was cut by 4 bases and J by 2 bases, with 8 bases left in between. CDR3 sequence reads: CASSLPSTDTQYF. DNA for the CDR3: TGTGCCAGCAGCCTCCCTTCCACAGATACGCAGTATTTT.

This clone was picked up one time. This chain uses TRBV10-3 with TRBJ2-5, with TRBD1 matching over 8 bases. The germline V gene has CDR1 ENHRY and CDR2 SYGVKD. Trimming removed 6 bases from V and 5 bases from J; junction bases left unmatched: 5. The CDR3 loop spans 13 amino acids. The CDR3 is CAISEGQEETQYF. In nucleotides, the CDR3 is TGTGCCATCAGCGAGGGACAGGAGGAGACCCAGTACTTC.

Of note for this clone: Distinct nucleotide sequences in the sample also encode this CDR3. The genes are TRBV5-1 and TRBJ1-1, with D unresolved. The V gene's germline CDR1 is SGHRS and CDR2 YFSETQ. V was cut by 0 bases and J by 1 base, with 4 bases left in between. The CDR3 loop spans 13 amino acids. The DNA of the CDR3 is TGCGCCAGCAGCTTGGTACCGAACACTGAAGCTTTCTTT. This encodes CASSLVPNTEAFF.

V and J are TRBV29-1 and TRBJ2-7, with D maybe TRBD2 (5 bases). Germline V gene lookup returns CDR1 SQVTM and CDR2 ANQGSEA. The CDR3 has 12 amino acids. Deletions cut 3 bases from V and 6 bases from J, with 12 bases between. The CDR3 loop is CSVEGRLSEQYF. The CDR3 nucleotides read TGCAGCGTTGAGGGGAGACTAAGCGAGCAGTACTTC.

The chain couples TRBV4-1 to TRBJ1-3; D is uncertain. V lost 0 bases and J 3 bases, leaving 12 bases between the germline ends. The CDR3 totals 16 residues. Germline-derived CDR1 and CDR2 are MGHRA and YSYEKL. The CDR3 protein is CASSQEGPASGNTIYF. CDR3 bases: TGCGCCAGCAGCCAAGAGGGCCCCGCCAGTGGAAACACCATATATTTT.

The rearrangement uses TRBV10-3 and TRBJ2-5; D call uncertain. The germline CDR1 and CDR2 sequences are ENHRY and SYGVKD. The CDR3 consists of 14 residues. V was clipped by 4 bases and J by 0 bases, with 9 bases between them. This CDR3 is CAISVEPYQETQYF. CDR3 nucleotides: TGTGCCATCAGTGTCGAACCCTACCAAGAGACCCAGTACTTC.

V and J are TRBV19 and TRBJ2-7; 7 nucleotides agree with TRBD1. The CDR3 is 15 amino acids. V lost 6 bases and J lost 0; bases outside the gene matches: 8. Germline V gene data show CDR1 as LNHDA and CDR2 as SQIVND (reference sequence). The CDR3 protein is CASSPRGGHSYEQYF. CDR3 in DNA: TGTGCCAGTAGCCCCAGAGGGGGCCACTCCTACGAGCAGTACTTC.

V is TRBV7-3 and J is TRBJ2-1, with TRBD2 matching 10 bases. The germline CDR1 and CDR2 sequences are SGHTA and FQGTGA. The CDR3 covers 16 residues. After removal of 2 bases from V and 6 bases from J, the junction contained 7 bases not matched to a gene. Here the CDR3 DNA reads TGTGCCAGCAGCTTAGCGGGACTAGCGACCGTCAATGAGCAGTTCTTC. Its translation is CASSLAGLATVNEQFF.

Note on this clone: Other DNA sequences in this sample translate to the same CDR3. The CDR3 DNA sequence: TGTGCCAGCAGTTTAGTAGGGGATACGCAGTATTTT. It translates to CASSLVGDTQYF. The V and J genes are TRBV27 and TRBJ2-3; D gene uncertain. This CDR3 spans 12 amino acids. V was clipped by 2 bases and J by 6 bases, with 6 bases between them. Germline CDR1 MNHEY, CDR2 SMNVEV (reference sequence).

The V gene is TRBV19, the J gene TRBJ2-1; D might be TRBD2 (6 bases). CDR1 is LNHDA and CDR2 is SQIVND in the germline V gene (reference sequence). Trimming took 5 bases from V and 1 from J, leaving 18 bases between them. CDR3 length: 17 amino acids. CDR3 DNA sequence: TGTGCCAGTAGTGGGGGGACGGCTTGGAGATCCTACAATGAGCAGTTCTTC. The encoded protein is CASSGGTAWRSYNEQFF.

This chain uses TRBV7-6 with TRBJ1-5; possible D gene TRBD1, 6 bases. V lost 5 bases and J 7 bases, leaving 12 bases between the germline ends. The CDR3 loop spans 13 amino acids. CDR1 and CDR2 (germline): SGHVS, FNYEAQ. The CDR3 coding sequence is TGTGCCAGCAGCCCCCCCGGGGGCCAGCCCCAGCATTTT. It is translated as CASSPPGGQPQHF.

The J gene is TRBJ2-1, the V gene TRBV27, with a tentative D call TRBD2 (5 bases). The CDR3 extends over 15 amino acids. Germline V lookup: CDR1 MNHEY, CDR2 SMNVEV (reference sequence). Deletions cut 6 bases from V and 6 bases from J, with 18 bases between. This CDR3 is CASSGLWRVGNEQFF. Written as DNA, the CDR3 is TGTGCCAGCAGCGGATTGTGGCGGGTCGGCAATGAGCAGTTCTTC.